The 16 T cell receptor beta chains presented below share a single source sample, sequenced in a study of control samples from healthy donors and cancer patients. Measured with immunoSEQ multiplex PCR; TCRdb has only the in-frame clones, and not every one. This sample has about 98,000 clones; 82% occur once, and the top ten carry about 2%. The specimen was blood. These receptors were obtained from a man in his 60s in good health.

The V gene is TRBV28, the J gene TRBJ2-4; possibly TRBD2 for D (6 bases). Trimming removed 4 bases at V and 2 bases at J, with 9 bases between. This CDR3 has 14 residues. CDR1 MDHEN and CDR2 SYDVKM come from the germline V gene. The chain's CDR3 is CASSSGSTKNIQYF. Here the CDR3 DNA reads TGTGCCAGCAGTTCCGGGAGCACCAAAAACATTCAGTACTTC.

CDR3 protein: CASSSEGGGYTF. CDR3 sequence (DNA): TGTGCCAGCAGTTCCGAGGGTGGTGGCTACACCTTC. The chain joins TRBV6-6 to TRBJ1-2, with unresolved D. The CDR3 runs to 12 residues. The V gene lost 4 bases and the J gene lost 7 bases, with 10 bases spanning the gap. Germline CDR1 and CDR2: MNHNY and SVGAGI (reference sequence).

The chain links TRBV6-6 to TRBJ2-2; D might be TRBD2 (5 bases). V lost 5 bases to trimming and J lost 6 bases, with 25 bases between them. CDR1 and CDR2 from the germline V gene are MNHNY and SVGAGI (reference sequence). CDR3 length equals 18 residues. The DNA for the CDR3 is TGTGCCAGCAGTCCACCGACTCGTCTCTGGTCGGGGTCCGGGGAGCTGTTTTTT. This encodes CASSPPTRLWSGSGELFF.

The chain uses TRBV10-1 and TRBJ2-5; D is unresolved. The CDR3 sequence is 13 residues long. CDR1 and CDR2 from the germline V gene are WNHNN and SYGVQD (reference sequence). V gave up 5 bases and J gave up 1 base, with 8 bases separating them. The chain's CDR3 is CASSQNTQETQYF. The CDR3, as DNA: TGCGCCAGCAGTCAGAACACCCAAGAGACCCAGTACTTC.

J is TRBJ2-7 and V is TRBV19, with D perhaps TRBD1 (6 bases). CDR3 size: 12 residues. Germline V CDR1 and CDR2: LNHDA, SQIVND (reference sequence). V was pared by 5 bases and J by 4 bases, with 9 bases between. CDR3 amino acids: CASSPGQYEQYF. DNA of the CDR3: TGTGCCAGTAGTCCTGGACAGTACGAGCAGTACTTC.

This clone was picked up one time. CDR3 in amino acids: CASSLTAGTGWGEQYF. The DNA for the CDR3 is TGTGCCAGCAGCTTAACCGCCGGGACAGGGTGGGGTGAGCAGTACTTC. The chain carries TRBV7-8 and TRBJ2-7, with 9 nucleotides matching TRBD1. CDR1 and CDR2 (germline): SGHVS, FQNEAQ. Losses at the gene ends were 2 bases for V and 7 bases for J; bases not matched to a gene: 12. This CDR3 comprises 16 residues.

V usage is TRBV6-4 and J usage is TRBJ2-3; 8 bases match TRBD2. The CDR3 is made up of 14 amino acids. Unmatched junction bases numbered 0, after V lost 4 bases and J lost 0 bases. Germline CDR1 and CDR2: MRHNA and SNTAGT. The CDR3, as DNA: TGTGCCAGCAGTGCTAGCGGGAGCACAGATACGCAGTATTTT. This gives the protein CASSASGSTDTQYF.

This chain links TRBV5-8 with TRBJ2-1; no clear D. The CDR3 has 16 residues. The germline gives CDR1 SGHTS, CDR2 YDEGEE. The germline V and J ends were trimmed by 2 bases and 0 bases, with 12 bases remaining between them. This CDR3 reads CASSFRALSSYNEQFF. DNA of the CDR3: TGTGCCAGCAGCTTTCGAGCGTTGAGCTCCTACAATGAGCAGTTCTTC.

The gene calls are TRBV28 and TRBJ1-2, with D hard to call. Between the trimmed V and J ends, which lost 10 bases and 5 bases, there was a span of 11 bases. The CDR3 is made up of 11 amino acids. CDR1 is MDHEN, CDR2 SYDVKM, per germline. CDR3 DNA: TGTGCCATCATCGGTGGTTATGGCTACACCTTC. Residues: CAIIGGYGYTF.

The V gene is TRBV19, the J gene TRBJ1-3; maybe TRBD1 (6 bases). The CDR3 runs to 14 residues. Germline V gene sequence: CDR1 LNHDA, CDR2 SQIVND (reference sequence). Trimming left V 6 bases short and J 4 bases short, with 13 bases between. The CDR3 DNA reads as TGTGCCAGTAGCACCGGACAGCTCGGAAACACCATATATTTT. Amino acids: CASSTGQLGNTIYF. The full variable domain, rest sourced from reference TRBV19 and TRBJ1-3, is DGGITQSPKYLFRKEGQNVTLSCEQNLNHDAMYWYRQDPGQGLRLIYYSQIVNDFQKGDIAEGYSVSREKKESFPLTVTSAQKNPTAFYLCASSTGQLGNTIYFGEGSWLTVV.

The chain combines TRBV24-1 with TRBJ2-2; D not resolved. This CDR3 contains 15 residues. CDR1 and CDR2 (germline): KGHDR, SFDVKD. V dropped 0 bases and J dropped 5 bases, with 9 bases sitting between them. CDR3 nucleotides: TGTGCCACCAGTGATTTGCAGGTCCTTACCGGGGAGCTGTTTTTT. It is translated as CATSDLQVLTGELFF.

The gene calls are TRBV5-1 and TRBJ1-2, with 7 bases matching TRBD1. Per germline, CDR1 SGHRS and CDR2 YFSETQ. The CDR3 is 16 residues long. After removal of 0 bases from V and 1 base from J, the junction contained 6 bases not matched to a gene. The CDR3 loop is CASSLAVGTVNYGYTF. CDR3 coding DNA: TGCGCCAGCAGCTTGGCGGTCGGGACAGTTAACTATGGCTACACCTTC.

The V call is TRBV18, the J call TRBJ1-5, with D possibly being TRBD1 (6 bases). The germline CDR1 and CDR2 sequences are KGHSH and LQKENI. V dropped 3 bases and J dropped 8 bases, with 20 bases sitting between them. The CDR3 has 16 amino acids. In nucleotides, the CDR3 is TGTGCCAGCTCACCTTTCCCGGGGGCTAGGGCGGAGCCCCAGCATTTT. Translated, it gives CASSPFPGARAEPQHF.

The chain combines TRBV30 with TRBJ1-2, with D perhaps matching TRBD1 (5 bases). This CDR3 comprises 12 residues. The V gene's germline CDR1 is GTSNPN and CDR2 SVGIG (reference sequence). Trimming cost V 2 bases and J 4 bases, with 8 bases left between them. The CDR3 loop reads CAWSYGTYGYTF. The CDR3 nucleotides are TGTGCCTGGAGTTACGGGACCTATGGCTACACCTTC.

The CDR3 loop reads CASKAGHDTGELFF. In nucleotides, the CDR3 is TGTGCCAGCAAGGCAGGACACGACACCGGGGAGCTGTTTTTT. This chain joins TRBV6-6 and TRBJ2-2; D possibly corresponds to TRBD1 (5 bases). Looked up from germline, CDR1 is MNHNY and CDR2 is SVGAGI (reference sequence). This CDR3 has 14 amino acids. V lost 7 bases to trimming and J lost 3 bases, with 12 bases between them.

This clone came up a few times. The rearrangement links TRBV7-9 to TRBJ1-3; TRBD1 might be the D (5 bases). Trimming shortened V by 11 bases and J by 2 bases, and 7 bases separated the two germline ends. The CDR3 has 11 amino acids. Germline V CDR1 and CDR2: SEHNR, FQNEAQ (reference sequence). The CDR3 DNA sequence: TGTGCCGGGGGAACTGGAAACACCATATATTTT. It codes for CAGGTGNTIYF.